The source of this T cell receptor (beta chain) is a study of cytomegalovirus exposure and HLA in healthy donors. After removal of 0 bases from V and 0 bases from J, the junction contained 9 bases not matched to a gene. CDR1 and CDR2 (germline): MGHRA, YSYEKL. CDR3 length: 18 residues. About this clone itself: What it binds is unknown.

Healthy people donating bone marrow made up the donors. The PCR ran on 60 Vbeta and 13 Jbeta primers. The repertoire was sequenced with immunoSEQ multiplex PCR; TCRdb's copy has only in-frame clones and lacks some. The sample records 90,000 to 150,000 clones, about three quarters being singletons. Study-level points and caveats: The classifier was said to identify cytomegalovirus status with high specificity and sensitivity.

V gene TRBV4-1 combines with J gene TRBJ2-3; 7 bases agree with TRBD2. What was sequenced was PBMCs. The receptor was derived from a female donor in good health and CMV-seronegative. The CDR3 sequence is CASSQDIHGRGSTDTQYF. For the CDR3, the DNA is TGCGCCAGCAGCCAAGACATCCACGGGCGGGGGAGCACAGATACGCAGTATTTT.